This T cell receptor beta chain was captured in a study of blood T cell dynamics during melanoma immunotherapy. Whole-study results and caveats: Whether repertoire-driving clones were melanoma-specific could not be determined.

Comments on this clone: Its target is not known.

Method: immunoSEQ multiplex PCR; TCRdb's copy keeps in-frame clones and lacks some. The sample consists of around 15,000 clones, about 95% of them appearing once. Deletions cut 5 bases from V and 8 bases from J, with 15 bases between. CDR1 LNHNV and CDR2 YYDKDF come from the germline V gene (reference sequence). CDR3 length: 13 amino acids. Time point here: week 3, after first cycle of checkpoint inhibitor. Samples come from before therapy and from week 3 after the first blockade cycle. The sequence was obtained from a human donor with melanoma. V and J are TRBV15 and TRBJ1-2, with D unclear. Sequencing used effector memory CD8+ T cells from blood, obtained from a patient treated with checkpoint blockade. The CDR3: CATSPVRRQGYTF. The CDR3 nucleotides are TGTGCCACCAGCCCTGTAAGGAGGCAAGGCTACACCTTC.